The 20 T cell receptor beta chains reported below all come from one sample, sequenced in a study of neoadjuvant anti-PD-1 for oral cavity cancer. The table came from immunoSEQ multiplex PCR; TCRdb's copy has only in-frame clones and leaves some out. Found here are over 80,000 clones, about four fifths of them singletons; the top ten hold around 3.1%. This specimen consisted of PBMCs, obtained before nivolumab (anti-PD-1) treatment. The receptors originated from a person aged 40-85 years with oral cavity squamous cell carcinoma.

The sample holds a few counts of this clone. This chain connects TRBV6-1 to TRBJ2-2; 10 nucleotides align to TRBD2. CDR1 is MNHNS, CDR2 SASEGT, per germline. The CDR3 has 15 residues. Trimming cost V 3 bases and J 3 bases; bases outside gene matches: 1. The CDR3 DNA reads TGTGCCAGCAGTGAGGGGACTAGCGACACCGGGGAGCTGTTTTTT. Its translation: CASSEGTSDTGELFF.

Only one count was recorded for this clone. The genes are TRBV30 and TRBJ2-2; 9 nucleotides match TRBD1. Germline V CDR1 and CDR2: GTSNPN, SVGIG (reference sequence). V lost 3 bases, J lost 1 base, and 3 bases stayed unmatched. This CDR3 has 15 amino acids. CDR3: CAWRMGQGNTGELFF. The CDR3, as DNA: TGTGCCTGGAGGATGGGACAGGGGAACACCGGGGAGCTGTTTTTT.

The rearrangement links TRBV10-3 to TRBJ2-2, with D unresolved. CDR1 ENHRY and CDR2 SYGVKD come from the germline V gene. V dropped 5 bases and J dropped 5 bases, with 6 bases sitting between them. The CDR3 has 12 amino acids. The CDR3 loop is CAISLGTGELFF. CDR3 nucleotide sequence: TGTGCCATCAGTTTGGGAACCGGGGAGCTGTTTTTT.

The chain couples TRBV6-1 to TRBJ2-5; D is perhaps TRBD1 (6 bases). Germline V CDR1 and CDR2: MNHNS, SASEGT. There are 14 residues in the CDR3. The V end was cut by 5 bases, the J end by 5 bases, with 15 bases between. Here the CDR3 reads CASSSGTTTETQYF. CDR3 DNA: TGTGCCAGCAGTTCCGGGACAACGACTGAGACCCAGTACTTC.

The chain joins TRBV4-1 to TRBJ2-5; the D gene is possibly TRBD2 (5 bases). The CDR3 extends over 13 amino acids. The germline V and J ends were trimmed by 1 base and 5 bases, with 8 bases remaining between them. Germline-derived CDR1 and CDR2 are MGHRA and YSYEKL. The CDR3 nucleotides are TGCGCCAGCAGCCAAGTAGCGTGGGAGACCCAGTACTTC. It is translated as CASSQVAWETQYF.

J is TRBJ1-2 and V is TRBV5-1; 10 nucleotides line up with TRBD1. This CDR3 contains 16 residues. V dropped 0 bases and J dropped 4; count of bases not matched to a gene: 6. Germline values: CDR1 SGHRS, CDR2 YFSETQ. Here the CDR3 DNA reads TGCGCCAGCAGCTTGGAAGGGACAGGGGCGGTCTATGGCTACACCTTC. Protein sequence: CASSLEGTGAVYGYTF.

The rearrangement links TRBV5-5 to TRBJ2-7; TRBD2 matches at 10 bases. The CDR3 covers 18 residues. V shed 0 bases, J shed 0 bases, and the junction held 9 bases outside the gene matches. The germline gives CDR1 SGHKS, CDR2 YYEKEE (reference sequence). The CDR3: CASSLGVAGGLSSYEQYF. The CDR3 DNA reads as TGTGCCAGCAGCTTGGGAGTAGCGGGAGGCCTGAGCTCCTACGAGCAGTACTTC.

The chain combines TRBV30 with TRBJ2-3, with D unclear. This CDR3 contains 12 residues. V gave up 2 bases and J gave up 8 bases, with 11 bases separating them. Germline V gene sequence: CDR1 GTSNPN, CDR2 SVGIG (reference sequence). CDR3 residues: CAWSPLSTTQYF. The CDR3 DNA follows: TGTGCCTGGAGTCCCCTTTCAACTACGCAGTATTTT.

The rearrangement joins TRBV29-1 to TRBJ2-7; tentative D call: TRBD2 (6 bases). The CDR3 sequence is 14 residues long. V lost 7 bases and J lost 2, with 18 bases in between. From germline, CDR1 is SQVTM and CDR2 ANQGSEA. CDR3 protein: CSAISGTPPYEQYF. CDR3 DNA: TGCAGCGCAATATCCGGGACTCCTCCCTACGAGCAGTACTTC.

The chain carries TRBV19 and TRBJ2-2; 13 bases agree with TRBD2. Germline V gene lookup returns CDR1 LNHDA and CDR2 SQIVND (reference sequence). V gave up 10 bases and J gave up 7 bases; unmatched junction bases: 6. The CDR3 length is 14 residues. The chain's CDR3 is CATLGLAGVGELFF. CDR3 bases: TGTGCCACCTTAGGACTAGCGGGAGTCGGGGAGCTGTTTTTT.

In its sample, this clone was seen once. This chain connects TRBV27 to TRBJ2-7, with D maybe TRBD1 (6 bases). The CDR3 has 14 residues. Germline V gives CDR1 MNHEY, CDR2 SMNVEV (reference sequence). V was pared by 2 bases and J by 1 base, with 9 bases between. The CDR3 spells CASSLRTASYEQYF. CDR3 sequence (DNA): TGTGCCAGCAGTTTACGGACAGCTTCCTACGAGCAGTACTTC.

The V call is TRBV5-8, the J call TRBJ1-5; D gene unclear. Germline V gene data show CDR1 as SGHTS and CDR2 as YDEGEE. V dropped 0 bases and J dropped 6 bases, with 7 bases sitting between them. The CDR3 runs 13 residues. The CDR3 DNA is TGTGCCAGCAGCTTGGTAGAATCTCAGCCCCAGCATTTT. This translates into CASSLVESQPQHF.

V and J are TRBV29-1 and TRBJ1-2; perhaps TRBD1 as D (6 bases). The CDR3 is 14 residues long. Per germline, CDR1 SQVTM and CDR2 ANQGSEA. V was clipped by 4 bases and J by 0 bases, with 12 bases between them. CDR3 coding DNA: TGCAGCGTTGGGGGGCCCCCTCCTAACTATGGCTACACCTTC. Translating it yields CSVGGPPPNYGYTF.

Regarding this clone: The sample carries other DNA sequences with the same CDR3. The chain employs TRBV29-1 and TRBJ2-1; possibly TRBD1 or TRBD2 for D (6 bases each). V lost 6 bases and J 1 base, leaving 10 bases between the germline ends. The CDR3 covers 13 residues. The germline V gene has CDR1 SQVTM and CDR2 ANQGSEA. CDR3 amino acids: CSVEGGSYNEQFF. The CDR3 DNA sequence: TGCAGCGTGGAGGGGGGTTCCTACAATGAGCAGTTCTTC.

This chain joins TRBV6-5 and TRBJ1-2; TRBD1 agrees at 9 bases. Germline-derived CDR1 and CDR2 are MNHEY and SVGAGI. The CDR3 contains 14 residues. The junction had 4 bases not matched to a gene; V was cut back by 6 bases and J by 2 bases. In DNA form, the CDR3 reads TGTGCCAGCAGCAAGGGACAGGGAAACTATGGCTACACCTTC. Translation gives CASSKGQGNYGYTF.

The chain recombines TRBV30 with TRBJ2-3; no clear D. V was pared by 4 bases and J by 2 bases, with 13 bases between. Germline V gene lookup returns CDR1 GTSNPN and CDR2 SVGIG (reference sequence). The CDR3 extends over 14 amino acids. The CDR3 DNA follows: TGTGCCTGGATCCCCCCTGCCAACACAGATACGCAGTATTTT. The encoded protein is CAWIPPANTDTQYF.

This chain uses TRBV2 with TRBJ1-5; 9 bases align to TRBD1. The V and J ends lost 6 bases and 4 bases, in that order; junction bases with no gene match: 10. The CDR3 sequence is 16 residues long. Germline V lookup: CDR1 SNHLY, CDR2 FYNNEI. As DNA, the CDR3 is TGTGCCAGCAGCCTGACAGGGGGAGACAGGAATCAGCCCCAGCATTTT. Protein sequence: CASSLTGGDRNQPQHF. Full variable domain (rest looked up from reference TRBV2 and TRBJ1-5): EPEVTQTPSHQVTQMGQEVILRCVPISNHLYFYWYRQILGQKVEFLVSFYNNEISEKSEIFDDQFSVERPDGSNFTLKIRSTKLEDSAMYFCASSLTGGDRNQPQHFGDGTRLSIL.

V is TRBV28 and J is TRBJ2-1; D is perhaps TRBD2 (7 bases). The CDR3 is made up of 16 amino acids. V was trimmed by 6 bases and J by 8 bases, leaving 23 bases between them. Germline V gene sequence: CDR1 MDHEN, CDR2 SYDVKM. CDR3 protein: CASSVWGGPQGDEQFF. CDR3 bases: TGTGCCAGCAGCGTCTGGGGGGGGCCACAGGGCGATGAGCAGTTCTTC.

The V gene is TRBV2, the J gene TRBJ2-7; D perhaps matches TRBD2 (5 bases). This CDR3 has 14 residues. Trimming removed 5 bases from V and 3 bases from J, with 14 bases in between. The germline V gene has CDR1 SNHLY and CDR2 FYNNEI. CDR3 coding DNA: TGTGCCAGCAGTCCCGGACTGGTAATCTACGAGCAGTACTTC. Protein product: CASSPGLVIYEQYF.

This clone was detected once. This chain connects TRBV6-6 to TRBJ1-5; no firm D call. Per germline, CDR1 MNHNY and CDR2 SVGAGI (reference sequence). Trimming removed 9 bases from V and 4 bases from J, with 16 bases in between. The CDR3 runs 14 residues. CDR3 sequence: CASGGLPSNQPQHF. As DNA, the CDR3 is TGTGCCAGTGGAGGGTTGCCCAGTAATCAGCCCCAGCATTTT.